This T cell receptor (beta chain) emerged from a study of blood T cell repertoires in COVID-19. Study summary: Specimens from acute and convalescent COVID-19 originated in the United States, Italy and Spain.

The table came from immunoSEQ multiplex PCR; TCRdb's copy has only in-frame clones and leaves some out. Among about 260,000 clones listed, 85% to 90% were seen once. V lost 3 bases and J lost 6; bases outside the gene matches: 4. Germline V lookup: CDR1 GTSNPN, CDR2 SVGIG (reference sequence). The CDR3 is made up of 13 amino acids. The sequence came from a woman in her 40s with acute or convalescent COVID-19. V gene TRBV30 combines with J gene TRBJ1-2, with 10 positions matching TRBD1. Sequenced input: peripheral blood. As DNA, the CDR3 is TGTGCCTGGAGCCTGGACAGGGGGAATGGCTACACCTTC. Translated, it gives CAWSLDRGNGYTF.